This entry concerns a single T cell receptor (beta chain). Its antigen remains unknown. The sample is drawn from a study of monozygotic twins with inflammatory bowel disease. Study-wide results and caveats: Patient repertoires may have gained variability from differing immunosuppressive treatments.

For every donor, one blood sample of around 2.5 ml was drawn. The CDR3 runs to 15 residues. Germline V gives CDR1 SGHTA, CDR2 FQGNSA. Using eight separate reactions per sample, the authors generated cDNA. With the 5' RACE reads reprocessed, TCRdb shows one record per CDR3 protein and no DNA. Its table lists over 110,000 distinct CDR3 sequences. The V and J genes are TRBV7-2 and TRBJ1-4; TCRdb indicates TRBD1, and absent DNA this call remains unverified. This TCR was recovered from a human donor with ulcerative colitis or Crohn's disease, or a healthy co-twin of an affected twin (not recorded which). What was sequenced was blood. CDR3 region: CASSYTRGSNEKLFF.